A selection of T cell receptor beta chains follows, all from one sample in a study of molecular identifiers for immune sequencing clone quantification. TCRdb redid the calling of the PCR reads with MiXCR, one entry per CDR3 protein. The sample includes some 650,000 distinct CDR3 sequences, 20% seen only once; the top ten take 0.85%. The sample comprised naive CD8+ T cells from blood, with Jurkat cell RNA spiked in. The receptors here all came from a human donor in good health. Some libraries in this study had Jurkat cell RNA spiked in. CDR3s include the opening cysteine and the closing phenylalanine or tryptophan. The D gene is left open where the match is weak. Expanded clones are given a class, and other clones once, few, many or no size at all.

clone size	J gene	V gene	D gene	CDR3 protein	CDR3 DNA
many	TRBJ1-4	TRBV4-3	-	CASSQDWAGVGTNEKLFF	TGCGCCAGCAGCCAAGATTGGGCCGGGGTTGGGACTAATGAAAAACTGTTTTTT
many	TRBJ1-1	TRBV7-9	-	CASNYAGTNTEAFF	TGTGCCAGCAATTATGCGGGGACCAACACTGAAGCTTTCTTT
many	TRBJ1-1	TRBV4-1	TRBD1	CASSQTDRVNTEAFF	TGCGCCAGCAGCCAAACTGACAGGGTTAACACTGAAGCTTTCTTT
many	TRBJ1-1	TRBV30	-	CAWNGDTEAFF	TGTGCCTGGAACGGCGACACTGAAGCTTTCTTT
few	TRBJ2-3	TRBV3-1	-	CASSQVVRASTDTQYF	TGTGCCAGCAGCCAAGTGGTGCGGGCGTCCACAGATACGCAGTATTTT
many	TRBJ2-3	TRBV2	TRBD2	CASNGLAGAEDTQYF	TGTGCCAGCAACGGACTAGCGGGAGCAGAAGATACGCAGTATTTT
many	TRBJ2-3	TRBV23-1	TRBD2	CASSQIHPRTSGRASVSTDTQYF	TGCGCCAGCAGTCAAATTCATCCCCGGACTAGCGGGAGGGCCAGCGTTAGCACAGATACGCAGTATTTT
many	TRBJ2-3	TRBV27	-	CASSFGAPQFRDTQYF	TGTGCCAGCAGTTTCGGGGCCCCGCAGTTCAGAGATACGCAGTATTTT
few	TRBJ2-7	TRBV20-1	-	CSARVARSSYEQYF	TGCAGTGCTAGAGTAGCAAGATCCTCCTACGAGCAGTACTTC
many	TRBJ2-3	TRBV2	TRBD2	CASSNPSGGTPLLPDTQYF	TGTGCCAGCAGTAACCCTAGCGGGGGGACGCCCCTTCTCCCAGATACGCAGTATTTT
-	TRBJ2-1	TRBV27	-	CASSSLQGYAVNEQFF	TGTGCCAGCAGTTCCCTACAGGGATACGCCGTAAATGAGCAGTTCTTC
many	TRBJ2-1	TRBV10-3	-	CAIGLLSGEQFF	TGTGCCATAGGACTACTATCCGGTGAGCAGTTCTTC
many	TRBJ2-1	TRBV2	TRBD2	CASSLAARAYNEQFF	TGTGCCAGCAGTCTAGCGGCCAGGGCCTACAATGAGCAGTTCTTC
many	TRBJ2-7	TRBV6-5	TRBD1	CASSYSQGAYEQYF	TGTGCCAGCAGTTACTCCCAGGGGGCCTACGAGCAGTACTTC
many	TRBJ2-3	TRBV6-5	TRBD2	CASSFTSGDTDTQYF	TGTGCCAGCAGTTTTACTAGCGGGGACACAGATACGCAGTATTTT
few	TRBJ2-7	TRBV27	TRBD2	CASSSRAGGYEQYF	TGTGCCAGCAGTTCCCGGGCCGGGGGGTACGAGCAGTACTTC
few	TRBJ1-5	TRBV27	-	CASSPQQIYQPQHF	TGTGCCAGCAGTCCTCAACAGATATATCAGCCCCAGCATTTT
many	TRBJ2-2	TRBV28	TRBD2	CASSFWLAGNTGELFF	TGTGCCAGCAGTTTTTGGCTAGCGGGTAACACCGGGGAGCTGTTTTTT
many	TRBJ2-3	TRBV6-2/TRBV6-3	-	CASSYTDLTDTQYF	TGTGCCAGCAGTTATACCGACTTGACAGATACGCAGTATTTT
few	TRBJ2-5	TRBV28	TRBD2	CASGTSGRQETQYF	TGTGCCAGCGGGACTAGCGGGAGACAAGAGACCCAGTACTTC
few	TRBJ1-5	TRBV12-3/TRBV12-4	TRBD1	CASTQGVSNQPQHF	TGTGCCAGCACCCAGGGGGTCAGCAATCAGCCCCAGCATTTT
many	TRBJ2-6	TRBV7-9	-	CASHGANVLTF	TGTGCCAGCCATGGGGCCAACGTCCTGACTTTC
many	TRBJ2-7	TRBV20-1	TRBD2	CSANRLAGGPTYEQYF	TGCAGTGCAAACCGACTAGCGGGGGGGCCAACTTACGAGCAGTACTTC
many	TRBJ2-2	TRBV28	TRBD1	CASSFPGTGPTKGELFF	TGTGCCAGCAGTTTCCCCGGGACAGGGCCTACCAAAGGGGAGCTGTTTTTT
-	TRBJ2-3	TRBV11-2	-	CASSLVTVSTDTQYF	TGTGCCAGCAGCTTAGTGACGGTTAGCACAGATACGCAGTATTTT
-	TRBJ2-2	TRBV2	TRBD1	CASRKTPGQGYTGELFF	TGTGCCAGCAGAAAGACACCGGGACAGGGGTACACCGGGGAGCTGTTTTTT
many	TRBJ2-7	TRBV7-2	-	CASSLVGEPGGQYF	TGTGCCAGCAGCTTAGTGGGAGAGCCGGGCGGGCAGTACTTC
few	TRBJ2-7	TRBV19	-	CASSPELTLTYEQYF	TGTGCCAGTAGTCCCGAGTTAACCCTAACCTACGAGCAGTACTTC
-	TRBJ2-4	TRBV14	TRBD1	CASSPGTGSAKNIQYF	TGTGCCAGCAGCCCCGGGACAGGGTCAGCCAAAAACATTCAGTACTTC
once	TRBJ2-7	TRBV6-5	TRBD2	CASSYSIGAGVPYEQYF	TGTGCCAGCAGTTACTCGATAGGGGCGGGGGTGCCATACGAGCAGTACTTC
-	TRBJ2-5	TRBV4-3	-	CASSQGVAETQYF	TGCGCCAGCAGCCAAGGGGTGGCAGAGACCCAGTACTTC
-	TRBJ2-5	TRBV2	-	CASLAGFGQETQYF	TGTGCCAGTCTGGCGGGATTTGGCCAAGAGACCCAGTACTTC
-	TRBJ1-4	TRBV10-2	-	CASSEPGRGGEKLFF	TGCGCCAGCAGTGAACCGGGACGGGGGGGTGAAAAACTGTTTTTT
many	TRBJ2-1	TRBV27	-	CASSPQPGTPHSSEQFF	TGTGCCAGCAGCCCACAGCCCGGGACCCCCCATTCTTCGGAGCAGTTCTTC
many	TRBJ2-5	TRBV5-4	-	CASGTDWGETQYF	TGTGCCAGCGGAACAGACTGGGGTGAGACCCAGTACTTC
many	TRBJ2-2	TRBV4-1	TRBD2	CASSQEPGGGWAGELFF	TGCGCCAGCAGCCAAGAGCCAGGCGGGGGATGGGCCGGGGAGCTGTTTTTT
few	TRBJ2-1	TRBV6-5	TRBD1	CASSYPTGEVHEQFF	TGTGCCAGCAGTTACCCGACAGGGGAGGTACATGAGCAGTTCTTC
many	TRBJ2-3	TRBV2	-	CASSKSVLEDTQYF	TGTGCCAGCAGTAAGTCCGTCCTTGAGGATACGCAGTATTTT
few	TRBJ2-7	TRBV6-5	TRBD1	CASSLTGQGFYEQYF	TGTGCCAGCAGCCTAACCGGACAGGGCTTCTACGAGCAGTACTTC
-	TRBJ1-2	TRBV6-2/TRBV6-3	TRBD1	CASSYFPTGDYGYTF	TGTGCCAGCAGTTACTTTCCTACAGGGGACTATGGCTACACCTTC
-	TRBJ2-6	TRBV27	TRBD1	CASSLLTGGWNSGTNVLTF	TGTGCCAGCAGCCTCCTTACAGGGGGCTGGAACTCTGGGACCAACGTCCTGACTTTC
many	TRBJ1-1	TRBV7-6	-	CASSPYGAEEAFF	TGTGCCAGCAGCCCATATGGGGCAGAAGAAGCTTTCTTT
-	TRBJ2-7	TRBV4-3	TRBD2	CASSRTRLAAYEQYF	TGCGCCAGCAGCCGAACGAGACTAGCGGCATACGAGCAGTACTTC
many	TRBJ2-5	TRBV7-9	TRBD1	CASSPTGEKETQYF	TGTGCCAGCAGCCCGACAGGGGAGAAAGAGACCCAGTACTTC
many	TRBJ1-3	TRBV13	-	CASSFNRASSGNTIYF	TGTGCCAGCAGCTTTAACAGGGCGAGCTCTGGAAACACCATATATTTT
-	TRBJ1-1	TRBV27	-	CASSLSRSYEAFF	TGTGCCAGCAGTTTATCGAGGAGCTATGAAGCTTTCTTT
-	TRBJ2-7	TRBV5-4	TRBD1	CASNPGGDRNPYEQYF	TGTGCCAGCAACCCCGGAGGGGACAGGAATCCCTACGAGCAGTACTTC
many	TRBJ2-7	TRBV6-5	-	CASSYSPQSPGISYEQYF	TGTGCCAGCAGTTACTCGCCCCAGTCGCCCGGCATCTCCTACGAGCAGTACTTC
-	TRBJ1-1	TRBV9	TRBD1	CASSVSGFTGVNTEAFF	TGTGCCAGCAGCGTTTCCGGGTTTACAGGGGTGAACACTGAAGCTTTCTTT
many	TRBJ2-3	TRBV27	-	CASSYQASRTDTQYF	TGTGCCAGCAGTTATCAGGCTTCCAGAACAGATACGCAGTATTTT
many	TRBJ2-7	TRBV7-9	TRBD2	CASRGSGGYEQYF	TGTGCCAGCAGGGGTAGCGGGGGGTACGAGCAGTACTTC
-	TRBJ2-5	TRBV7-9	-	CASSLVAGGTETQYF	TGTGCCAGCAGCTTAGTTGCGGGCGGGACGGAGACCCAGTACTTC
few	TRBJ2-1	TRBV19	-	CASTLGEEQFF	TGTGCCAGTACTTTAGGGGAGGAGCAGTTCTTC
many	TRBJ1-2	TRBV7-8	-	CASSLEGRTNYGYTF	TGTGCCAGCAGCTTAGAGGGCAGAACTAACTATGGCTACACCTTC
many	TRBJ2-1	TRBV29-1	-	CSVEGLRVGEQFF	TGCAGCGTTGAAGGGCTCAGGGTCGGTGAGCAGTTCTTC
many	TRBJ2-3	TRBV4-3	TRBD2	CASSQDLSGGLGRGTDTQYF	TGCGCCAGCAGCCAAGATCTCTCGGGCGGACTAGGGAGGGGCACAGATACGCAGTATTTT
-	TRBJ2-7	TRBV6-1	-	CASSEIGPNYEQYF	TGTGCCAGCAGTGAAATCGGTCCAAACTACGAGCAGTACTTC
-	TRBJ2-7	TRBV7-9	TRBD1	CASSWRDRGEGEQYF	TGTGCCAGCAGCTGGAGGGACAGGGGCGAAGGGGAGCAGTACTTC
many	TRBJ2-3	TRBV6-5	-	CASRIADTQYF	TGTGCCAGCAGAATAGCAGATACGCAGTATTTT